Shown below are 22 T cell receptor beta chains from a single sample sequenced in a study of T cells in Graves' hyperthyroidism and ophthalmopathy. Researchers amplified the TCR beta CDR3 regions from RNA transcripts. A first-round RT-PCR of the TCR CDR3 used the HTBI primer set. TCRdb processed the multiplex PCR reads anew with MiXCR; each CDR3 protein has one entry. The sample shows some 690,000 distinct CDR3 sequences, about 18% of them seen only once. Sequenced sample: blood. These receptors were taken from a man aged 45-65 years with Graves' hyperthyroidism.

For this clonotype: Since the CDR3 does not end with the conserved phenylalanine or tryptophan, this likely comes from a read error. The rearrangement uses TRBV2 and TRBJ2-2; TRBD1 agrees at 10 bases. Germline values: CDR1 SNHLY, CDR2 FYNNEI. The CDR3 covers 17 residues. In nucleotides, the CDR3 is TGTGCCAGCAGGCCGGACAGGGGGTTCACGAAAACCGGGGAGCTGTTTGTT. Protein sequence: CASRPDRGFTKTGELFV.

The table lists this clonotype with many counts. The rearrangement uses TRBV14 and TRBJ2-3, with a tentative D call TRBD1 (5 bases). The CDR3 sequence is 15 residues long. The V end was cut by 0 bases, the J end by 0 bases, with 7 bases between. The germline gives CDR1 SGHDN, CDR2 FVKESK. CDR3 nucleotides: TGTGCCAGCAGCCAAGACAGGGATAGCACAGATACGCAGTATTTT. Residues: CASSQDRDSTDTQYF.

Points on this clonotype: A much larger clonotype is one base distant, so this may be a read error. The chain has TRBV10-3 and TRBJ1-1; D gene uncertain. Germline V gene sequence: CDR1 ENHRY, CDR2 SYGVKD. CDR3 length: 15 amino acids. Between the trimmed V and J ends, which lost 6 bases and 1 base, there was a span of 15 bases. Written as DNA, the CDR3 is TGTGCCATCAGGCGACGGAACGAAGGGAACACTGAAGCTTTCTTT. Its protein is CAIRRRNEGNTEAFF.

The table lists this clonotype with many counts. The chain uses TRBV12-3 or TRBV12-4 and TRBJ1-5, with D unclear. The CDR3 contains 15 residues. Trimming removed 8 bases from V and 0 bases from J, with 14 bases in between. The CDR3 loop reads CASASSGYSNQPQHF. The CDR3, as DNA: TGTGCCAGCGCCTCCTCTGGGTATAGCAATCAGCCCCAGCATTTT.

This clonotype was seen ten or more times. The chain uses TRBV18 and TRBJ2-5, with no clear D. Trimming left V 3 bases short and J 3 bases short, with 8 bases between. Germline assignment: CDR1 KGHSH and CDR2 LQKENI. This CDR3 has 13 amino acids. The CDR3 loop reads CASSPQMEETQYF. CDR3 sequence (DNA): TGTGCCAGCTCACCGCAGATGGAAGAGACCCAGTACTTC.

This clonotype was detected many times. The V call is TRBV7-2, the J call TRBJ2-3; D perhaps matches TRBD2 (6 bases). The CDR3 runs to 15 residues. V lost 5 bases and J 0 bases, leaving 12 bases between the germline ends. In germline, CDR1 is SGHTA, CDR2 FQGNSA. The CDR3 sequence is CASSQRGTSTDTQYF. The CDR3 bases are TGTGCCAGCAGCCAACGCGGGACGAGCACAGATACGCAGTATTTT.

This clonotype has at least ten counts. V gene TRBV11-2 combines with J gene TRBJ2-5; D unclear. The CDR3 is 15 residues long. Trimming removed 4 bases at V and 2 bases at J, with 14 bases between. The germline V gene encodes CDR1 SGHAT and CDR2 FQNNGV. The CDR3 sequence: CASSSSLGKQETQYF. CDR3 DNA sequence: TGTGCCAGCAGCTCCAGCTTGGGAAAACAAGAGACCCAGTACTTC.

The chain has TRBV10-2 and TRBJ2-7, with D possibly TRBD1 on 6 matching bases. This CDR3 is 14 amino acids long. Per germline, CDR1 WSHSY and CDR2 SAAADI. Between the trimmed V and J ends, which lost 2 bases and 5 bases, there was a span of 13 bases. CDR3 region: CASSERAGADEQYF. CDR3 nucleotide sequence: TGCGCCAGCAGTGAGCGGGCAGGGGCCGACGAGCAGTACTTC.

The sample holds a few counts of this clonotype. The genes are TRBV19 and TRBJ2-3; D uncertain. This CDR3 region has 14 residues. Germline assignment: CDR1 LNHDA and CDR2 SQIVND (reference sequence). Deletions cut 5 bases from V and 0 bases from J, with 9 bases between. CDR3 region: CASSDRQSTDTQYF. CDR3 sequence (DNA): TGTGCCAGTAGTGATCGGCAGAGCACAGATACGCAGTATTTT.

A few counts support this clonotype. The chain recombines TRBV29-1 with TRBJ1-4; the D gene is possibly TRBD1 (5 bases). Trimming removed 7 bases from V and 8 bases from J, with 14 bases in between. The CDR3 has 12 amino acids. Germline loops: CDR1 SQVTM, CDR2 ANQGSEA. CDR3 in amino acids: CSAQGASEKLFF. In DNA form, the CDR3 reads TGCAGCGCCCAGGGCGCTAGCGAAAAACTGTTTTTT.

This clonotype was observed at least ten times. The J gene is TRBJ2-3, the V gene TRBV7-3, with D uncertain. The germline V gene has CDR1 SGHTA and CDR2 FQGTGA. The germline V and J ends were trimmed by 0 bases and 0 bases, with 10 bases remaining between them. This CDR3 region has 16 residues. CDR3 DNA sequence: TGTGCCAGCAGCTTAACTGGCGGACCTAGCACAGATACGCAGTATTTT. It codes for CASSLTGGPSTDTQYF. The complete variable domain, with remaining parts taken from reference TRBV7-3 and TRBJ2-3, reads GAGVSQTPSNKVTEKGKYVELRCDPISGHTALYWYRQSLGQGPEFLIYFQGTGAADDSGLPNDRFFAVRPEGSVSTLKIQRTERGDSAVYLCASSLTGGPSTDTQYFGPGTRLTVL.

This clonotype showed up many times. The chain joins TRBV27 to TRBJ2-3; no definite D call. The CDR3 runs to 11 residues. The germline V gene encodes CDR1 MNHEY and CDR2 SMNVEV (reference sequence). V was pared by 6 bases and J by 7 bases, with 8 bases between. The CDR3 DNA is TGTGCCAGCAGGCACGCCTATACGCAGTATTTT. This encodes CASRHAYTQYF.

This clonotype was detected ten times or more. V and J are TRBV2 and TRBJ2-1; 10 nucleotides agree with TRBD2. Trimming at V came to 3 bases and at J to 9 bases, leaving 8 bases not matched to a gene. CDR1 SNHLY and CDR2 FYNNEI come from the germline V gene. The CDR3 length is 15 residues. The CDR3 coding sequence is TGTGCCAGCAGTGACGAGCTAGCGGGAGTGGCTGAGCAGTTCTTC. Amino acid sequence: CASSDELAGVAEQFF.

This clonotype showed up many times. This chain joins TRBV24-1 and TRBJ2-7; TRBD2 matches at 12 bases. From germline, CDR1 is KGHDR and CDR2 SFDVKD. The V segment lost 2 bases and the J segment 7 bases; nucleotides outside the gene matches: 5. The CDR3 runs to 15 residues. CDR3 region: CATSDSRTSGIEQYF. The CDR3 DNA reads as TGTGCCACCAGTGATTCTAGGACTAGCGGGATAGAGCAGTACTTC.

The chain has TRBV2 and TRBJ1-5, with 10 bases identical to TRBD1. Germline V gives CDR1 SNHLY, CDR2 FYNNEI. The CDR3 is 15 amino acids. V lost 3 bases to trimming and J lost 5 bases; unmatched junction nucleotides: 4. The CDR3 nucleotides are TGTGCCAGCAGTGATGGGACAGGGGACGATCAGCCCCAGCATTTT. Translated: CASSDGTGDDQPQHF.

This sequence joins TRBV30 and TRBJ2-7; 10 nucleotides agree with TRBD1. From germline, CDR1 is GTSNPN and CDR2 SVGIG (reference sequence). Losses at the gene ends were 0 bases for V and 2 bases for J; bases not matched to a gene: 1. This CDR3 is built from 14 residues. CDR3 coding DNA: TGTGCCTGGAGTGTGGGACAGGGGCCCTACGAGCAGTACTTC. Translation gives CAWSVGQGPYEQYF.

Ten or more counts support this clonotype. The chain uses TRBV6-1 and TRBJ2-7; 7 bases agree with TRBD1. Trimming cost V 5 bases and J 5 bases; bases outside gene matches: 15. The CDR3 has 16 amino acids. The germline gives CDR1 MNHNS, CDR2 SASEGT. The CDR3 here is CASSNRDRVRGHEQYF. The DNA for the CDR3 is TGTGCCAGCAGTAACCGCGACAGGGTTAGAGGGCACGAGCAGTACTTC.

This clonotype was counted between two and nine times. J is TRBJ2-7 and V is TRBV20-1; D is ambiguous. V dropped 7 bases and J dropped 3 bases, with 10 bases sitting between them. The CDR3 is made up of 11 amino acids. Germline V lookup: CDR1 DFQATT, CDR2 SNEGSKA (reference sequence). The CDR3 bases are TGCAGTGGAGAAGGGAACTACGAGCAGTACTTC. It is translated as CSGEGNYEQYF.

This clonotype was seen many times. CDR3 sequence reads: CASSLAPSGFTDTQYF. The CDR3 nucleotides are TGTGCCAGCAGCTTAGCGCCTAGCGGTTTCACAGATACGCAGTATTTT. This chain links TRBV7-2 with TRBJ2-3; 7 bases agree with TRBD2. The CDR3 sequence is 16 residues long. Germline loops: CDR1 SGHTA, CDR2 FQGNSA. The junction had 5 bases not matched to a gene; V was cut back by 0 bases and J by 2 bases.

This clonotype was recorded a few times. The V call is TRBV18, the J call TRBJ2-7, with D possibly being TRBD1 (5 bases). The CDR3 totals 12 residues. V was pared by 3 bases and J by 6 bases, with 9 bases between. In germline, CDR1 is KGHSH, CDR2 LQKENI. In nucleotides, the CDR3 is TGTGCCAGCTCACCGGGCAGGGCCGAGCAGTACTTC. Translated, it gives CASSPGRAEQYF.

The genes are TRBV7-9 and TRBJ1-1; D possibly corresponds to TRBD1 (6 bases). Germline CDR1 and CDR2: SEHNR and FQNEAQ (reference sequence). This CDR3 spans 16 amino acids. The V end was cut by 0 bases, the J end by 10 bases, with 21 bases between. The CDR3 DNA reads as TGTGCCAGCAGCTTAGCAAATAGGGGGGGAAGGACCGGAGCTTTCTTT. Translating gives CASSLANRGGRTGAFF.

This clonotype came up many times. The chain employs TRBV29-1 and TRBJ1-1; 8 nucleotides line up with TRBD1. CDR1 and CDR2 (germline): SQVTM, ANQGSEA. The CDR3 has 15 amino acids. V shed 5 bases, J shed 6 bases, and the junction held 14 bases outside the gene matches. CDR3 DNA: TGCAGCGTTCCACCGTTGACAGGGGAACGGCCTGAAGCTTTCTTT. It is translated as CSVPPLTGERPEAFF.